These T cell receptor beta chains were read from a single sample in a study of shared clonotypes between healthy human individuals. Here immunoSEQ multiplex PCR was the method, and the copy in TCRdb shows in-frame clones only, minus some. Of about 2.3 million clones listed, 90% to 95% are singletons. Sequencing was carried out using naive CD4+ T cells from PBMCs. These receptors came from a man between 18 and 29 years old in good health. Some clones in this sample may be carry-over from other donors' samples. Each CDR3 is given with its conserved first and last residue. A D gene is named only where the DNA matches it firmly. The size field is filled for only some rows; it gives once, few, many or a size class.

v_gene	abundance	j_gene	d_gene	CDR3nt	CDR3aa
TRBV7-2	.	TRBJ2-1	.	TGTGCCAGCAGTCGCCCTCCGTGGTACAATGAGCAGTTCTTC	CASSRPPWYNEQFF
TRBV2	once	TRBJ2-6	.	TGTGCCAGCAGTGTGCAGGCTGGGGCCAACGTCCTGACTTTC	CASSVQAGANVLTF
TRBV7-8	.	TRBJ1-5	.	TGTGCCAGCAGTCTCCCACCACAGGGCGATGGGCGCAATCAGCCCCAGCATTTT	CASSLPPQGDGRNQPQHF
TRBV5-4	.	TRBJ2-2	TRBD1	TGTGCCAGCAGCTCCAGAGGGGCAGGGGGAAATACCGGGGAGCTGTTTTTT	CASSSRGAGGNTGELFF
TRBV7-3	once	TRBJ2-3	TRBD1	TGTGCCAGCAGCTCTCGTCCCGGGACAGACCAAGATACGCAGTATTTT	CASSSRPGTDQDTQYF
TRBV7-9	.	TRBJ2-7	TRBD2	TGTGCCAGCAGCCTAGGGAGGGGCTCCTACGAGCAGTACTTC	CASSLGRGSYEQYF
TRBV5-1	.	TRBJ2-6	.	TGCGCCAGCAGCCTGGGGTCTGGGGCCAACGTCCTGACTTTC	CASSLGSGANVLTF
TRBV6-6	.	TRBJ1-2	.	TGTGCCAGCAATCCGTGGGACGGAGGCTATGGCTACACCTTC	CASNPWDGGYGYTF
TRBV5-1	.	TRBJ2-7	TRBD1	TGCGCCAGCAGCTTGGACCGGCGACAGGGTCCCTACGAGCAGTACTTC	CASSLDRRQGPYEQYF
TRBV5-4	.	TRBJ2-5	TRBD1	TGTGCCAGCAGCTTTTCCGGCAGGGGGTACCAAGAGACCCAGTACTTC	CASSFSGRGYQETQYF
TRBV19	.	TRBJ2-5	TRBD2	TGTGCCAGTAGTAAACTAGCGGGACAAGAGACCCAGTACTTC	CASSKLAGQETQYF
TRBV27	.	TRBJ2-1	.	TGTGCCAGCAGTCCCCTAGGCGAGAGACACAATGAGCAGTTCTTC	CASSPLGERHNEQFF
TRBV11-2	.	TRBJ2-3	.	TGTGCCAGCAGCTTCCCCGGTGGGGGAGAAAACGCAGATACGCAGTATTTT	CASSFPGGGENADTQYF
TRBV7-8	.	TRBJ1-5	.	TGTGCCAGCAGCTTAGCGGCGGGGTTTCGGCAGCCCCAGCATTTT	CASSLAAGFRQPQHF
TRBV28	.	TRBJ1-2	.	TGTGCCAGCAGTTTCCCACAGGGCTACACCTTC	CASSFPQGYTF
TRBV18	.	TRBJ2-7	.	TGTGCCAGCTCACCCCATCCGGACTCCTACGAGCAGTACTTC	CASSPHPDSYEQYF
TRBV12-5	.	TRBJ2-1	.	TGTGCTAGTGGTTTGGACGCTTTAAGTCGGGTGAGCAATGAGCAGTTCTTC	CASGLDALSRVSNEQFF
TRBV5-1	.	TRBJ2-1	.	TGCGCCAGCAGCCCGGGCCGGGCCTACAATGAGCAGTTCTTC	CASSPGRAYNEQFF
TRBV6-6	.	TRBJ2-1	.	TGTGCCAGCAGTGCGCCGGGACTTGGATACAATGAGCAGTTCTTC	CASSAPGLGYNEQFF
TRBV6-4	.	TRBJ2-2	.	TGTGCCAGCAGATCTAGCGAGACCACCGGGGAGCTGTTTTTT	CASRSSETTGELFF
TRBV6-5	.	TRBJ1-2	.	TGTGCCAGCAGTACTGGGGGTTTTGGGGGCTACACCTTC	CASSTGGFGGYTF
TRBV7-8	.	TRBJ1-1	.	TGTGCCAGCAGCTTAGCCCGGGGCCCCGAGGGGGGTAGGGATTTCTTT	CASSLARGPEGGRDFF
TRBV7-2	.	TRBJ2-5	.	TGTGCCAGCAGCTTAGGACCGGGTCAGGCAGAGACCCAGTACTTC	CASSLGPGQAETQYF
TRBV6-6	.	TRBJ2-1	TRBD2	TGTGCCACCACTGCAGGGAGCGGGAGGTATGAGCAGTTCTTC	CATTAGSGRYEQFF
TRBV6-5	once	TRBJ2-5	.	TGTGCCAGCAGCTGGACCGGTACCCAGTACTTC	CASSWTGTQYF
TRBV27	.	TRBJ1-2	TRBD1	TGTGCCAGCAGTCAGGGACAGGGGGTGAGCTATGGCTACACCTTC	CASSQGQGVSYGYTF
TRBV27	.	TRBJ2-1	TRBD2	TGTGCCAGCAGTGACAGCGGGAGGGCCTACAATGAGCAGTTCTTC	CASSDSGRAYNEQFF
TRBV19	.	TRBJ2-5	TRBD2	TGTGCCAGTAGTATACGGGCGGGAGGGCTCGCTAGGGTCGCGGAGACCCAGTACTTC	CASSIRAGGLARVAETQYF
TRBV5-1	once	TRBJ1-1	.	TGCGCCAGCAGCGTGGAGGTGAACACTGAAGCTTTCTTT	CASSVEVNTEAFF
TRBV28	.	TRBJ2-1	.	TGTGCCAGCAGGCCATCCGGGAGTACCTACAATGAGCAGTTCTTC	CASRPSGSTYNEQFF
TRBV18	.	TRBJ2-2	.	TGTGCCAGCTCACCACCGTCAGACAACACCGGGGAGCTGTTTTTT	CASSPPSDNTGELFF
TRBV2	once	TRBJ2-1	TRBD2	TGTGCCAGCAGTGGACTAGCAAATGAGCAGTTCTTC	CASSGLANEQFF
TRBV5-1	.	TRBJ1-2	TRBD1	TGCGCATACACCCAGGAGAAAGACAGGGAGGGGGGCTATGGCTACACCTTC	CAYTQEKDREGGYGYTF
TRBV15	.	TRBJ2-7	TRBD2	TGTGCCACCAGCAGAGATCGGGGTAGCGGGGGCTACGAGCAGTACTTC	CATSRDRGSGGYEQYF
TRBV20-1	.	TRBJ2-3	.	TGCAGTGCAGTCCCGGCAGATACGCAGTATTTT	CSAVPADTQYF
TRBV7-9	.	TRBJ1-1	.	TGTGCCAGCAGCTTAATGGGCAGAAAGACTGAAGCTTTCTTT	CASSLMGRKTEAFF
TRBV5-4	.	TRBJ2-1	.	TGTGCCAGCAGCCCACGCTCAAGTAGCTCCTACAATGAGCAGTTCTTC	CASSPRSSSSYNEQFF
TRBV12-5	.	TRBJ2-1	TRBD1	TGTGCTAGTGGGTCAGGGGGAGCTAGTTACAATGAGCAGTTCTTC	CASGSGGASYNEQFF
TRBV9	.	TRBJ2-5	.	TGTGCCAGCAGCGGAAACGGGGCGCTCCAAGAGACCCAGTACTTC	CASSGNGALQETQYF
TRBV18	.	TRBJ2-2	TRBD1	TGTGCCAGCTCACCGGGACAGGACACCGGGGAGCTGTTTTTT	CASSPGQDTGELFF
TRBV28	.	TRBJ2-1	TRBD2	TGTGCCAGCAGTTCTCCGACTAGCGGGAGGGCCTCCTACAATGAGCAGTTCTTC	CASSSPTSGRASYNEQFF
TRBV28	.	TRBJ2-1	.	TGTGCCAGCAGGAGGGGACTTCTCTCCTACAATGAGCAGTTCTTC	CASRRGLLSYNEQFF
TRBV29-1	.	TRBJ2-7	.	TGCAGCGTTAACGCTCTGGGCCCGGACTACGAGCAGTACTTC	CSVNALGPDYEQYF
TRBV2	.	TRBJ2-7	.	TGTGCCAGCCTTCAGGGTTTCTACGAGCAGTACTTC	CASLQGFYEQYF
TRBV10-3	.	TRBJ2-1	TRBD2	TGTGCCACCCGGACTAGCGGTATCTACAATGAGCAGTTCTTC	CATRTSGIYNEQFF
TRBV28	.	TRBJ1-6	TRBD1	TGTGCCAGCAGCTTGGGGGACAGGGGGCGTTCACCCCTCCACTTT	CASSLGDRGRSPLHF
TRBV7-8	.	TRBJ1-2	TRBD1	TGTGCCAGCAGCTTAGTATTCTTGGGTGGGGACAGCCCTCCTGGCTACACCTTC	CASSLVFLGGDSPPGYTF
TRBV30	.	TRBJ1-4	.	TGTGCCTGGAGCTTAACAACAGGACGCTCTAATGAAAAACTGTTTTTT	CAWSLTTGRSNEKLFF
TRBV7-9	.	TRBJ1-3	.	TGTGCCAGCAGCTTAGGAGTCTCTGGAAACACCATATATTTT	CASSLGVSGNTIYF
TRBV5-1	.	TRBJ2-1	.	TGCGCCAGCAGCTACCGAACCTCTGGGGTTGACAATGAGCAGTTCTTC	CASSYRTSGVDNEQFF
TRBV5-1	.	TRBJ2-7	TRBD1	TGCGCCAGCAGCAAAAGTTCCGAGGGGGCGTTTGGCGAGCAGTACTTC	CASSKSSEGAFGEQYF
TRBV6-6	.	TRBJ1-5	.	TGTGCCAGCACAAACTCGACTACAGGGTTGGGGCAGCCCCAGCATTTT	CASTNSTTGLGQPQHF
TRBV5-1	few	TRBJ1-1	TRBD1	TGCGCCAGCGCCGAACAGGGGACTGAAGCTTTCTTT	CASAEQGTEAFF
TRBV5-1	.	TRBJ2-5	.	TGCGCCAGCAGTCAGCGAGTTACCCGAAGGGAGACCCAGTACTTC	CASSQRVTRRETQYF